This TCR beta chain was identified during a study of blood T cell repertoires in COVID-19. The wider study: The United States, Italy and Spain supplied acute and convalescent COVID-19 samples.

V lost 4 bases to trimming and J lost 0 bases; unmatched junction nucleotides: 11. Looked up from germline, CDR1 is SGHDN and CDR2 is FVKESK. The CDR3 has 17 amino acids. Methods used by the authors: Reference gene primer amplification in the assay estimated nucleated cell counts. Assay used: immunoSEQ multiplex PCR; TCRdb lists only in-frame clones, some missing. The V and J calls and clone size are taken from that table; D and trimming were inferred from the DNA. The sample has 100,000 or so clones; approximately 86% are singletons. Sequencing was done on a sample of peripheral blood. This receptor was obtained from an older woman with acute or convalescent COVID-19. The chain joins TRBV14 to TRBJ2-7, with 8 bases that match TRBD2. As DNA, the CDR3 is TGTGCCAGCAGCCTCTCAACGGGAGGGATTAGCTCCTACGAGCAGTACTTC. Translation gives CASSLSTGGISSYEQYF. Drawing the rest from reference TRBV14 and TRBJ2-7, the complete variable domain is EAGVTQFPSHSVIEKGQTVTLRCDPISGHDNLYWYRRVMGKEIKFLLHFVKESKQDESGMPNNRFLAERTGGTYSTLKVQPAELEDSGVYFCASSLSTGGISSYEQYFGPGTRLTVT.